One sample yielded the 13 T cell receptor beta chains listed below, sequenced in a study of cytomegalovirus exposure and HLA in healthy donors. A multiplex PCR was run with 60 Vbeta primers and 13 Jbeta primers. Clones were sequenced by immunoSEQ multiplex PCR, and TCRdb holds only the in-frame ones, with some missing. This sample contains some 130,000 clones. The material sequenced was PBMCs. These receptors were taken from a man aged 18-30 years in good health and CMV-seronegative.

V usage is TRBV5-5 and J usage is TRBJ1-1; 9 bases are a match to TRBD1. CDR1 is SGHKS, CDR2 YYEKEE, per germline (reference sequence). The ends lost 5 bases at V and 4 bases at J; junction bases unmatched: 21. The CDR3 runs 19 residues. The CDR3 DNA is TGTGCCAGCAGTCCTACCGGGACAGGGAGTCGAAGAAGTGGCACTGAAGCTTTCTTT. Its protein product is CASSPTGTGSRRSGTEAFF.

V and J are TRBV9 and TRBJ1-1, with a possible D match to TRBD1 (6 bases). Germline V gene sequence: CDR1 SGDLS, CDR2 YYNGEE. V was shortened by 0 bases and J by 4 bases, with 16 bases between the two germline ends. The CDR3 spans 16 residues. CDR3: CASSVATGGPSTEAFF. CDR3 sequence (DNA): TGTGCCAGCAGCGTAGCTACGGGGGGCCCCAGCACTGAAGCTTTCTTT.

This sequence joins TRBV6-6 and TRBJ2-7; 7 nucleotides match TRBD2. The CDR3 has 15 residues. V dropped 6 bases and J dropped 3; count of bases not matched to a gene: 11. Germline V gene lookup returns CDR1 MNHNY and CDR2 SVGAGI (reference sequence). The CDR3 loop reads CASSHDSGFNYEQYF. CDR3 in DNA: TGTGCCAGCAGCCACGATAGCGGGTTCAACTACGAGCAGTACTTC.

The chain couples TRBV2 to TRBJ2-1; 10 nucleotides line up with TRBD2. The CDR3 is 15 residues long. In germline, CDR1 is SNHLY, CDR2 FYNNEI. V lost 3 bases and J lost 9; bases outside the gene matches: 8. The CDR3 here is CASSDKLAGVSEQFF. CDR3 sequence (DNA): TGTGCCAGCAGTGATAAGCTAGCGGGAGTTAGTGAGCAGTTCTTC.

The J gene is TRBJ1-1, the V gene TRBV5-1; D unresolved. V was clipped by 0 bases and J by 1 base, with 10 bases between them. The CDR3 extends over 15 amino acids. CDR1 and CDR2 from the germline V gene are SGHRS and YFSETQ. Here the CDR3 reads CASSLARSSNTEAFF. CDR3 DNA: TGCGCCAGCAGCTTGGCCCGAAGCTCGAACACTGAAGCTTTCTTT.

The chain has TRBV4-1 and TRBJ1-6; 9 bases fit TRBD1. The trim removed 5 bases at V and 7 bases at J, leaving 3 bases unmatched. The CDR3 loop spans 14 amino acids. Germline CDR1 is MGHRA and CDR2 is YSYEKL. The CDR3 bases are TGCGCCAGCAGCTCGGGACAGGGAAATTCACCCCTCCACTTT. This sequence encodes CASSSGQGNSPLHF.

The chain links TRBV27 to TRBJ2-2; 11 bases line up with TRBD2. The V segment lost 6 bases and the J segment 2 bases; nucleotides outside the gene matches: 8. The germline gives CDR1 MNHEY, CDR2 SMNVEV (reference sequence). CDR3 length equals 17 residues. The CDR3: CASSSRGTSGNTGELFF. In nucleotides, the CDR3 is TGTGCCAGCAGCTCGAGGGGGACTAGCGGTAACACCGGGGAGCTGTTTTTT.

This sequence joins TRBV27 and TRBJ1-6; D remains unclear. This CDR3 region has 17 residues. CDR1 MNHEY and CDR2 SMNVEV come from the germline V gene (reference sequence). The germline V and J ends were trimmed by 5 bases and 0 bases, with 14 bases remaining between them. CDR3 amino acids: CASSLRPRGSYNSPLHF. The CDR3 region has the DNA TGTGCCAGCAGTCTCCGCCCCCGAGGCTCCTATAATTCACCCCTCCACTTT.

This chain uses TRBV5-1 with TRBJ2-1, with 11 bases matching TRBD2. With 1 base clipped from V and 0 bases from J, the junction kept 6 bases outside the gene matches. Germline CDR1 reads SGHRS; CDR2 reads YFSETQ. The CDR3 spans 18 residues. CDR3 coding DNA: TGCGCCAGCAGCTTGCTTCCTAGCGGGGGGCTCTCCTACAATGAGCAGTTCTTC. Translation gives CASSLLPSGGLSYNEQFF.

The chain couples TRBV11-2 to TRBJ2-1, with a possible D match to TRBD2 (6 bases). V shed 0 bases and J shed 2 bases, with 8 bases lying between them. The CDR3 extends over 15 amino acids. Per the germline V gene, CDR1 is SGHAT and CDR2 is FQNNGV. In DNA, the CDR3 is TGTGCCAGCAGCTTAGAGGCGGGGCCCTACAATGAGCAGTTCTTC. It codes for CASSLEAGPYNEQFF.

J is TRBJ1-2 and V is TRBV6-5; no firm D call. The CDR3 is made up of 13 amino acids. Per the germline V gene, CDR1 is MNHEY and CDR2 is SVGAGI. Trimming took 4 bases from V and 2 from J, leaving 8 bases between them. The CDR3 here is CASSFSVNYGYTF. DNA of the CDR3: TGTGCCAGCAGTTTTTCGGTGAACTATGGCTACACCTTC.

The chain combines TRBV7-9 with TRBJ1-5; D is unresolved. The CDR3 is made up of 14 amino acids. The ends were cut back, 5 bases at V and 7 bases at J, with 15 bases in the middle. From germline, CDR1 is SEHNR and CDR2 FQNEAQ (reference sequence). DNA for the CDR3: TGTGCCAGCAGCGGGGAACGGGAACTCCAGCCCCAGCATTTT. It translates to CASSGERELQPQHF. The variable domain in full, completed from reference TRBV7-9 and TRBJ1-5, reads DTGVSQNPRHKITKRGQNVTFRCDPISEHNRLYWYRQTLGQGPEFLTYFQNEAQLEKSRLLSDRFSAERPKGSFSTLEIQRTEQGDSAMYLCASSGERELQPQHFGDGTRLSIL.

The gene calls are TRBV28 and TRBJ1-1; a weak D match, TRBD1 (6 bases). In germline, CDR1 is MDHEN, CDR2 SYDVKM. Trimming shortened V by 6 bases and J by 1 base, and 12 bases separated the two germline ends. This CDR3 region has 14 residues. The CDR3, as DNA: TGTGCCAGCAGGGGGACAATTGGGAACACTGAAGCTTTCTTT. Amino acid sequence: CASRGTIGNTEAFF. Full variable domain (outside the CDR3, taken from reference TRBV28 and TRBJ1-1): DVKVTQSSRYLVKRTGEKVFLECVQDMDHENMFWYRQDPGLGLRLIYFSYDVKMKEKGDIPEGYSVSREKKERFSLILESASTNQTSMYLCASRGTIGNTEAFFGQGTRLTVV.